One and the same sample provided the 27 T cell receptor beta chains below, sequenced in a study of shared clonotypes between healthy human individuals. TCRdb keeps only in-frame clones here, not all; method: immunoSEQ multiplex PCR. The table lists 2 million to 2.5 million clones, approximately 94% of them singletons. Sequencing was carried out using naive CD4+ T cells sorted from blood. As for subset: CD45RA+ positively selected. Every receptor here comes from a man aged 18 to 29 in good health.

DNA for the CDR3: TGTGCCAGCAGTTACTCCGGGCGGAACACCTACGAGCAGTACTTC. It is translated as CASSYSGRNTYEQYF. This rearrangement joins TRBV6-5 to TRBJ2-7; D not resolved. V was clipped by 0 bases and J by 2 bases, with 11 bases between them. Germline CDR1 and CDR2: MNHEY and SVGAGI. This CDR3 region has 15 residues.

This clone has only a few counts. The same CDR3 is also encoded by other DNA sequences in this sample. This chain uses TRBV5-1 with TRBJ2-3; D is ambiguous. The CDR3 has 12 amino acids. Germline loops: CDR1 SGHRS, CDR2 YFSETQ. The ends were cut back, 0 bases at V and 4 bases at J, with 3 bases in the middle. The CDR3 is CASSLVSDTQYF. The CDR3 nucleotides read TGCGCCAGCAGCTTGGTATCAGATACGCAGTATTTT.

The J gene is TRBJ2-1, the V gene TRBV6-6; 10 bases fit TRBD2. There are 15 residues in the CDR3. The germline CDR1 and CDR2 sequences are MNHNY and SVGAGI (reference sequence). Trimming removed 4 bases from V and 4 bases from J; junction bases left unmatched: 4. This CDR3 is CASSLGLAAYNEQFF. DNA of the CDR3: TGTGCCAGCAGTTTAGGACTAGCGGCTTACAATGAGCAGTTCTTC.

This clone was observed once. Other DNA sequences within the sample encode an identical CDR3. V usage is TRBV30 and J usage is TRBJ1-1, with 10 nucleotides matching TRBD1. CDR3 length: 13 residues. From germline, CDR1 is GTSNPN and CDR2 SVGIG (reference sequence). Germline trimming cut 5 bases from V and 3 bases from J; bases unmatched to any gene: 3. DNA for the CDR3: TGTGCCTGGTCGGACAGGGGGTACACTGAAGCTTTCTTT. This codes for CAWSDRGYTEAFF.

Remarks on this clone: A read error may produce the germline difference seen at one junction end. CDR3 sequence: CASSSRHLQGALAGGVF. The CDR3 region has the DNA TGCGCCAGCAGCTCGAGGCACTTACAGGGGGCCCTTGCGGGAGGGGTATTC. The chain recombines TRBV4-1 with TRBJ2-7; D assignment may be TRBD1 or TRBD2 (9 bases each). CDR1 MGHRA and CDR2 YSYEKL come from the germline V gene. The CDR3 spans 17 residues.

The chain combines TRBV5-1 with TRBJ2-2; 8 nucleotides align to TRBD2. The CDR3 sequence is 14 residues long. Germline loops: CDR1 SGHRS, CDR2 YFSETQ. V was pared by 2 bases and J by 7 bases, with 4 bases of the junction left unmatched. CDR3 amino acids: CASSFSGKGGELFF. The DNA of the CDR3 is TGCGCCAGCAGCTTTAGCGGGAAGGGCGGGGAGCTGTTTTTT.

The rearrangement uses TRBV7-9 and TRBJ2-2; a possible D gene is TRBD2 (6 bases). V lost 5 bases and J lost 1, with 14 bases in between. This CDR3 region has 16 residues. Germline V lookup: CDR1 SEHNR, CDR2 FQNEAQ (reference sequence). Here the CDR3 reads CASSLTSSRNTGELFF. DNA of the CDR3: TGTGCCAGCAGCCTGACTAGTTCGAGGAACACCGGGGAGCTGTTTTTT. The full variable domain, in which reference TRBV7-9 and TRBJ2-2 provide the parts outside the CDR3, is DTGVSQNPRHKITKRGQNVTFRCDPISEHNRLYWYRQTLGQGPEFLTYFQNEAQLEKSRLLSDRFSAERPKGSFSTLEIQRTEQGDSAMYLCASSLTSSRNTGELFFGEGSRLTVL.

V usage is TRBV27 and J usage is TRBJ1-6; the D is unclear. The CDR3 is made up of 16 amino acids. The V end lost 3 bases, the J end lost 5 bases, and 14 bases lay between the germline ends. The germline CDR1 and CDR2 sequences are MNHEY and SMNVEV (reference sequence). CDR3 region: CASSFSRDGNNSPLHF. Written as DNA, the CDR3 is TGTGCCAGCAGTTTCAGTCGCGACGGTAATAATTCACCCCTCCACTTT.

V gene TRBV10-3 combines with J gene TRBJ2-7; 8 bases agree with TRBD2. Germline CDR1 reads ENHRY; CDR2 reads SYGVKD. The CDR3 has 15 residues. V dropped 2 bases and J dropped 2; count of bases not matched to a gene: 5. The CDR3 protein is CAISEGGGNTYEQYF. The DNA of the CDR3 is TGTGCCATCAGTGAGGGCGGGGGGAATACCTACGAGCAGTACTTC.

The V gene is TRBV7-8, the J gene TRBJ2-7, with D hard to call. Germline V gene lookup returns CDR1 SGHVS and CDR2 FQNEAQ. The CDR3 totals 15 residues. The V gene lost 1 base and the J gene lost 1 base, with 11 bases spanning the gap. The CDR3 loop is CASSLGQALSYEQYF. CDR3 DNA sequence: TGTGCCAGCAGCTTAGGGCAGGCTTTATCCTACGAGCAGTACTTC.

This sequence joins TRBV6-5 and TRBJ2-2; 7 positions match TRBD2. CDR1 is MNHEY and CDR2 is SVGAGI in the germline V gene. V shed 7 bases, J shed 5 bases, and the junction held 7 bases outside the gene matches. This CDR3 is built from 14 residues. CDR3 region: CASTRGEATGELFF. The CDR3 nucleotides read TGTGCCAGCACCCGGGGGGAGGCGACCGGGGAGCTGTTTTTT.

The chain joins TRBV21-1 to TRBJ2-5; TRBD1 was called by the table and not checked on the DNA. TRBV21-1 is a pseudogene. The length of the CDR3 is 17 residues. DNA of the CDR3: TGTGCCAGCAGCACCGCCCGGGACAGGGGGCGGACGGAGACCCAGTACTTC. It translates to CASSTARDRGRTETQYF.

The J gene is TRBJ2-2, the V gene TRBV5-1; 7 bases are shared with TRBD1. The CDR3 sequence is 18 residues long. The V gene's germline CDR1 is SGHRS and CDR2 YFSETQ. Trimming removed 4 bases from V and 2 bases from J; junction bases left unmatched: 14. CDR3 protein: CASSSPPGQQLNTGELFF. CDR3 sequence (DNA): TGCGCCAGCAGCAGTCCTCCGGGACAGCAACTTAACACCGGGGAGCTGTTTTTT.

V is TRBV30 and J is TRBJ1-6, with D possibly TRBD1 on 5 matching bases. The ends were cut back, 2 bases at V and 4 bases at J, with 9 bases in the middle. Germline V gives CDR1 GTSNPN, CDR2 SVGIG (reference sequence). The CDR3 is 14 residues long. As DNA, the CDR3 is TGTGCCTGGAGTAGGGACCTTTATAATTCACCCCTCCACTTT. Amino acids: CAWSRDLYNSPLHF.

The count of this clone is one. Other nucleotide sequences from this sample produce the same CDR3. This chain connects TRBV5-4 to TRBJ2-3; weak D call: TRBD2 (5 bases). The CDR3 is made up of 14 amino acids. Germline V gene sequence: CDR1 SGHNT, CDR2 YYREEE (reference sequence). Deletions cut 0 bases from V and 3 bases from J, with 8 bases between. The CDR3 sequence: CASSLVGSTDTQYF. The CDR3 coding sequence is TGTGCCAGCAGCTTGGTTGGGAGTACAGATACGCAGTATTTT.

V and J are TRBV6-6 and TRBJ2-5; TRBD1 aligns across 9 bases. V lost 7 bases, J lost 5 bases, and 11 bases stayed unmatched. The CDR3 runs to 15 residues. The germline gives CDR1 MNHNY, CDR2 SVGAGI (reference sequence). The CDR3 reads CASITTGGAEETQYF. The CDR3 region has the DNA TGTGCCAGCATTACAACAGGGGGCGCGGAGGAGACCCAGTACTTC.

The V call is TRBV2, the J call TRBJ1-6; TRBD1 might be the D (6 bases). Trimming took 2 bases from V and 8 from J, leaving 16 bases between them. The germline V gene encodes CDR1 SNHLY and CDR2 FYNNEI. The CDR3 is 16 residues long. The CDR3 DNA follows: TGTGCCAGCAGTGAAAGGGGGTTAGTAGGCGATTCACCCCTCCACTTT. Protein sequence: CASSERGLVGDSPLHF.

For the CDR3, the DNA is TGTGCCAGCAGCCCCTCCCCGGCCGAACCTTATGGCTACACCTTC. It is translated as CASSPSPAEPYGYTF. The chain employs TRBV9 and TRBJ1-2; D is ambiguous. Deletions cut 4 bases from V and 5 bases from J, with 18 bases between. Germline loops: CDR1 SGDLS, CDR2 YYNGEE. The CDR3 has 15 residues.

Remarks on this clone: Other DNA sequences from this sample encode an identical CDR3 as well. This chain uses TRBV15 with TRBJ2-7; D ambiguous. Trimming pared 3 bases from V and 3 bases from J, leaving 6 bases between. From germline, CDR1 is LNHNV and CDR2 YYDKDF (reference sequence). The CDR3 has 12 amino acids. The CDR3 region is CATSRDFYEQYF. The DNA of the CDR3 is TGTGCCACCAGCAGGGATTTCTACGAGCAGTACTTC.

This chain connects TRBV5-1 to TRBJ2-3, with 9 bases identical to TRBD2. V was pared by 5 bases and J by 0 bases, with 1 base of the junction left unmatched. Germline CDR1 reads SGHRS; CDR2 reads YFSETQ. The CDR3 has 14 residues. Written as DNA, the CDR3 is TGCGCCAGCAGTACTAGCGGGAGCACAGATACGCAGTATTTT. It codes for CASSTSGSTDTQYF.

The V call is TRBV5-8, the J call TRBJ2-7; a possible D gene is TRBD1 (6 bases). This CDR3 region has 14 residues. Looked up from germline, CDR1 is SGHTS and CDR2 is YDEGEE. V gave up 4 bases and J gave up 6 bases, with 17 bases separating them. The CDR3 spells CASSQGGRTSEQYF. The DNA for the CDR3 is TGTGCCAGCAGCCAAGGGGGTAGAACGAGCGAGCAGTACTTC.

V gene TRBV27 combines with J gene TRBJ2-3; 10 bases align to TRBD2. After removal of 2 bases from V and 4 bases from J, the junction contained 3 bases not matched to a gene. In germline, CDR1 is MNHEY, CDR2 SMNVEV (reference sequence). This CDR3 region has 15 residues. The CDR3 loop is CASSLASGSSDTQYF. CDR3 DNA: TGTGCCAGCAGTTTAGCTAGCGGGAGTTCAGATACGCAGTATTTT.

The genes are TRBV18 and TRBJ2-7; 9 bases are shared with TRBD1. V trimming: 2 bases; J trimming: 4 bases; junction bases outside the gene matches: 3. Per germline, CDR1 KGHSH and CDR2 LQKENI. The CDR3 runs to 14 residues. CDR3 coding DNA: TGTGCCAGCTCACCAAAGACAGGGGGGTACGAGCAGTACTTC. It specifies CASSPKTGGYEQYF.

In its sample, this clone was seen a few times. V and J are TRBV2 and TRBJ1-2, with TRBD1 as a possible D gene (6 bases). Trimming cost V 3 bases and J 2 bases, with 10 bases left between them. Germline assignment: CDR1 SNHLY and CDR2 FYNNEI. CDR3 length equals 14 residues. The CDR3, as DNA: TGTGCCAGCAGTGACCAGGGGATAAACTATGGCTACACCTTC. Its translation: CASSDQGINYGYTF. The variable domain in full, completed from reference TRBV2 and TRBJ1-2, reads EPEVTQTPSHQVTQMGQEVILRCVPISNHLYFYWYRQILGQKVEFLVSFYNNEISEKSEIFDDQFSVERPDGSNFTLKIRSTKLEDSAMYFCASSDQGINYGYTFGSGTRLTVV.

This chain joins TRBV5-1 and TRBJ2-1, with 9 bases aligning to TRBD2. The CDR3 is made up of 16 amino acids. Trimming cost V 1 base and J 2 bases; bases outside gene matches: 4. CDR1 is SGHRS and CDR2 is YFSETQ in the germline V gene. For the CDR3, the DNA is TGCGCCAGCAGCTTGCTGACTAGCGGACCCTACAATGAGCAGTTCTTC. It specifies CASSLLTSGPYNEQFF. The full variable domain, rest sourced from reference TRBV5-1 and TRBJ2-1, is KAGVTQTPRYLIKTRGQQVTLSCSPISGHRSVSWYQQTPGQGLQFLFEYFSETQRNKGNFPGRFSGRQFSNSRSEMNVSTLELGDSALYLCASSLLTSGPYNEQFFGPGTRLTVL.

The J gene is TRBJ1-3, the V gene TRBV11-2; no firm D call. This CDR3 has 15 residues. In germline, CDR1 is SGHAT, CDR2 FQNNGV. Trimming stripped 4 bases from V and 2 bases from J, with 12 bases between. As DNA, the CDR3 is TGTGCCAGCAGCTCACCAAGAAGTCCTGGAAACACCATATATTTT. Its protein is CASSSPRSPGNTIYF.

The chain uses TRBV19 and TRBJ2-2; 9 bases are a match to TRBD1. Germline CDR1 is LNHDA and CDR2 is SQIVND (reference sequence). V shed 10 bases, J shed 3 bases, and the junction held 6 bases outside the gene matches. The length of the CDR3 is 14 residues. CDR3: CATTGQGYTGELFF. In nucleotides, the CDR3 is TGTGCCACCACGGGACAGGGTTACACCGGGGAGCTGTTTTTT.